The next 15 T cell receptor beta chains were all read from a single sample in a study of response to subunit inactivated influenza vaccine. TCRdb re-analysed the RT-PCR reads in MiXCR, keeping a single row per CDR3 protein. The top ten clones hold around 10% of a sample with approximately 300,000 distinct CDR3 sequences, around 20% of them seen once. The material was PBMCs from blood, obtained approximately 20 months after vaccination. The receptors shown here come from a man between 45 and 75 years old who received an inactivated influenza vaccine.

The rearrangement joins TRBV20-1 to TRBJ2-3; no clear D. The CDR3 runs 14 residues. Trimming took off 2 bases at V and 2 bases at J, with 11 bases between the two ends. The germline V gene encodes CDR1 DFQATT and CDR2 SNEGSKA (reference sequence). Here the CDR3 reads CSARNYQFTDTQYF. The CDR3 region has the DNA TGCAGTGCTAGAAACTACCAATTCACAGATACGCAGTATTTT.

This clonotype has at least ten counts. The junction departs from germline at one end; a sequencing error may be responsible. This chain uses TRBV2 with TRBJ1-6, with 7 bases that match TRBD1. This CDR3 contains 15 residues. The germline CDR1 and CDR2 sequences are SNHLY and FYNNEI. CDR3 amino acids: CASREGGARNSPLHF. In DNA form, the CDR3 reads TGTGCCAGCAGGGAAGGGGGCGCACGGAATTCACCCCTCCACTTT.

In this sample, this clonotype turned up a few times. This chain joins TRBV9 and TRBJ2-7, with 10 bases fitting TRBD2. After removal of 4 bases from V and 3 bases from J, the junction contained 7 bases not matched to a gene. This CDR3 spans 15 amino acids. Germline CDR1 and CDR2: SGDLS and YYNGEE. The CDR3 protein is CASSLAGDLGYEQYF. The CDR3 coding sequence is TGTGCCAGCAGCCTAGCGGGAGATCTCGGCTACGAGCAGTACTTC.

This clonotype showed up just a few times. V is TRBV28 and J is TRBJ2-2; 11 nucleotides align to TRBD2. V lost 5 bases, J lost 1 base, and 12 bases stayed unmatched. CDR1 is MDHEN, CDR2 SYDVKM, per germline. CDR3 size: 19 residues. Written as DNA, the CDR3 is TGTGCCAGCAGTCTGCCTAGCGGGGGGCTCATAAAGAACACCGGGGAGCTGTTTTTT. Translation gives CASSLPSGGLIKNTGELFF.

The chain couples TRBV11-2 to TRBJ2-3; D is perhaps TRBD2 (5 bases). Germline V gene sequence: CDR1 SGHAT, CDR2 FQNNGV. This CDR3 comprises 18 residues. V dropped 5 bases and J dropped 3 bases, with 24 bases sitting between them. The DNA of the CDR3 is TGTGCCAGCAGCAAATTCCAGATTTTAGCGAGAGGGACAGATACGCAGTATTTT. Its protein is CASSKFQILARGTDTQYF.

This clonotype was observed a handful of times. The J gene is TRBJ2-3, the V gene TRBV27, with 8 nucleotides matching TRBD2. The CDR3 runs 17 residues. V lost 1 base, J lost 0 bases, and 6 bases stayed unmatched. Per the germline V gene, CDR1 is MNHEY and CDR2 is SMNVEV (reference sequence). The CDR3 DNA is TGTGCCAGCAGTTTATTCGGCGGGAGGCCTAGCACAGATACGCAGTATTTT. Translating gives CASSLFGGRPSTDTQYF.

This chain uses TRBV2 with TRBJ2-7; 9 bases are shared with TRBD2. CDR3 length: 14 residues. The germline CDR1 and CDR2 sequences are SNHLY and FYNNEI. Trimming took 4 bases from V and 7 from J; bases not matched to a gene: 8. CDR3 in DNA: TGTGCCAGCAGTGTACGCGGGGGGGCTCATGAGCAGTACTTC. This gives the protein CASSVRGGAHEQYF.

This chain connects TRBV5-5 to TRBJ2-3; D tentatively reads TRBD1 or TRBD2 (5 bases each). The CDR3 has 16 residues. Trimming pared 4 bases from V and 2 bases from J, leaving 17 bases between. Germline CDR1 is SGHKS and CDR2 is YYEKEE (reference sequence). The CDR3: CASSRGSRTYTDTQYF. The CDR3 DNA follows: TGTGCCAGCAGCCGGGGCTCAAGGACTTACACAGATACGCAGTATTTT.

This clonotype was detected ten times or more. The chain has TRBV6-6 and TRBJ1-3; D uncertain. There are 12 residues in the CDR3. Trimming stripped 4 bases from V and 3 bases from J, with 4 bases between. Germline CDR1 is MNHNY and CDR2 is SVGAGI (reference sequence). The CDR3, as DNA: TGTGCCAGCAGTTTCGGTGGAAACACCATATATTTT. Translating it yields CASSFGGNTIYF.

The rearrangement joins TRBV5-1 to TRBJ2-1; no firm D call. Trimming stripped 0 bases from V and 0 bases from J, with 10 bases between. The length of the CDR3 is 16 residues. Germline V gene sequence: CDR1 SGHRS, CDR2 YFSETQ. The chain's CDR3 is CASSLAPLSSYNEQFF. CDR3 coding DNA: TGCGCCAGCAGCTTGGCCCCACTCAGCTCCTACAATGAGCAGTTCTTC.

This clonotype has more than one count but fewer than ten. This chain joins TRBV7-3 and TRBJ2-3, with TRBD2 identical over 11 bases. Unmatched junction bases numbered 3, after V lost 5 bases and J lost 5 bases. This CDR3 is built from 14 residues. Germline V gives CDR1 SGHTA, CDR2 FQGTGA. CDR3 protein: CASSPGTSGDTQYF. The CDR3 DNA reads as TGTGCCAGCAGCCCTGGGACTAGCGGAGATACGCAGTATTTT.

The rearrangement joins TRBV2 to TRBJ1-2; 7 bases agree with TRBD1. Looked up from germline, CDR1 is SNHLY and CDR2 is FYNNEI. V was pared by 6 bases and J by 7 bases, with 14 bases of the junction left unmatched. The CDR3 has 15 amino acids. CDR3 amino acids: CASSPQTGLDGGYTF. The CDR3 region has the DNA TGTGCCAGCAGCCCCCAGACAGGGTTAGACGGTGGCTACACCTTC.

The chain's CDR3 is CASSYGAGWSPLHF. DNA of the CDR3: TGTGCCAGCAGTTACGGGGCAGGGTGGTCACCCCTCCACTTT. The V and J genes are TRBV6-5 and TRBJ1-6, with D possibly matching TRBD1 (5 bases). Trimming took off 2 bases at V and 10 bases at J, with 12 bases between the two ends. Germline loops: CDR1 MNHEY, CDR2 SVGAGI. The CDR3 is 14 amino acids.

V gene TRBV7-2 combines with J gene TRBJ1-6; 7 bases align to TRBD1. V lost 1 base, J lost 9 bases, and 3 bases stayed unmatched. The CDR3 is 14 residues long. Germline values: CDR1 SGHTA, CDR2 FQGNSA. CDR3 amino acids: CASSLGPGGSPLHF. Here the CDR3 DNA reads TGTGCCAGCAGCTTAGGTCCAGGGGGTTCACCCCTCCACTTT.

The chain uses TRBV11-2 and TRBJ2-7; D not resolved. Germline values: CDR1 SGHAT, CDR2 FQNNGV. The V and J ends lost 4 bases and 0 bases respectively, with 10 bases between them. The CDR3 is made up of 14 amino acids. The CDR3: CASSYRRSSYEQYF. In nucleotides, the CDR3 is TGTGCCAGCAGCTACCGACGGAGCTCCTACGAGCAGTACTTC.